This TCR beta chain was recorded in a study of kidney transplant recipient with SARS-CoV-2 infection. From the reads, TCRdb called clonotypes with MiXCR, one entry per CDR3 protein. The sample lists under 250,000 distinct CDR3 sequences; less than 35% were seen once. The CDR3 extends over 17 amino acids. Trimming pared 5 bases from V and 4 bases from J, leaving 23 bases between. CDR1 SGHTA and CDR2 FQGNSA come from the germline V gene. This clonotype was picked up a small number of times. This clonotype was sampled from a male patient between 25 and 39 years old who had COVID-19 and was a kidney transplant recipient. Some T cells may be supplied by the graft donor. The chain carries TRBV7-2 and TRBJ1-2; D not resolved. The sequences come from a blood sample, collected at baseline and on roughly day 110 from a kidney transplant recipient. The CDR3 sequence is CASSRLFRDGKTYGYTF. In nucleotides, the CDR3 is TGTGCCAGCAGCCGACTGTTCAGAGACGGAAAGACCTATGGCTACACCTTC.